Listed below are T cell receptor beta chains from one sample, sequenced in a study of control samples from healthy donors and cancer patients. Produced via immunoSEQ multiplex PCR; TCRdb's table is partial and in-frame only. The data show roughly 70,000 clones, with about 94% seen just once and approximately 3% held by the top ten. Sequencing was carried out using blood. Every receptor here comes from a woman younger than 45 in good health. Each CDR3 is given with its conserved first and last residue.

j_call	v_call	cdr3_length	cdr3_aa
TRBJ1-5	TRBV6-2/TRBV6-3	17	CASSYLNEGVGNQPQHF
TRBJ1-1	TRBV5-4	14	CASSSMGGDTEAFF
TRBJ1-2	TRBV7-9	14	CASSFEFDLYGYTF
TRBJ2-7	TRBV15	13	CATSRDLGDEQYF
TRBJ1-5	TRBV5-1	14	CASSRGAPGQPQHF
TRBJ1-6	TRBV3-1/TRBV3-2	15	CASSQVYGGGSPLHF
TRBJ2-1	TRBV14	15	CASSPYTSSYNEQFF
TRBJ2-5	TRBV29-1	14	CSVVRTFRLETQYF
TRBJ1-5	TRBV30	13	CAWSRGGERPQHF
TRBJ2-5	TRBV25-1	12	CATVGGEETQYF
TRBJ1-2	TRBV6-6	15	CASRALGGYNYGYTF
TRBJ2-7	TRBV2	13	CASMFGGIGEQYF
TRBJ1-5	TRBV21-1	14	CASSKGAFNQPQHF
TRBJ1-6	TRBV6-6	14	CASAQTPYNSPLHF
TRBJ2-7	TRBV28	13	CASSRQGTYEQYF
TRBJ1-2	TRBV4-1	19	CASSLNRDRGVRPNYGYTF
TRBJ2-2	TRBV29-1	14	CSVEGLDGAGELFF
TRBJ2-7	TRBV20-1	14	CSASTRGGAYEQYF
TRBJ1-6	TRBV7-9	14	CASSDPPANSPLHF
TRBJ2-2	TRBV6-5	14	CASLPGQFTGELFF
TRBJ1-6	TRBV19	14	CASTKTGSGSPLHF
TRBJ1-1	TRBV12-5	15	CASGFIQGGHTEAFF
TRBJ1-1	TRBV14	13	CASSQGQLTEAFF
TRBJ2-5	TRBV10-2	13	CASSEQRGQAQYF
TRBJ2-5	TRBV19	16	CASSMVSGASQETQYF
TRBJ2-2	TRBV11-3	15	CASSLGKVNTGELFF
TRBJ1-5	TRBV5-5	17	CASSLVPGQGQFQPQHF
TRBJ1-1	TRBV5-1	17	CASSGGPLQGSSTEAFF
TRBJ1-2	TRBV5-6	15	CASSLFDRRREGYTF
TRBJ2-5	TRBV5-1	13	CASVAGNSETQYF
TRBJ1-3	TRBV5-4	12	CASSYDGNTIYF